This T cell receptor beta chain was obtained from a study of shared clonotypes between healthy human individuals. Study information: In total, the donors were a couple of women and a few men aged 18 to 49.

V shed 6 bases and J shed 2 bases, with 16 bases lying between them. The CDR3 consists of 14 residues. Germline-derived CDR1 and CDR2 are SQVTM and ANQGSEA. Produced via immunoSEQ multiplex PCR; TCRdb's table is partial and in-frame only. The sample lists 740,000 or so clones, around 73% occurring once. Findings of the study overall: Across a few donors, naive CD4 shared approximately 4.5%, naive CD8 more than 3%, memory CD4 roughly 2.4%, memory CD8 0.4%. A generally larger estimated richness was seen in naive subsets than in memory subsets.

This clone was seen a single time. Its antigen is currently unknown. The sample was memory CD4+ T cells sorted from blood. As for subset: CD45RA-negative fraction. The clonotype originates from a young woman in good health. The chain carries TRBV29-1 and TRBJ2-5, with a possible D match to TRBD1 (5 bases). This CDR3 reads CSVTETGPQETQYF. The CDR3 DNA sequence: TGCAGCGTAACAGAAACAGGACCGCAAGAGACCCAGTACTTC.